What follows are 21 T cell receptor beta chains derived from one specimen sequenced in a study of response to subunit inactivated influenza vaccine. TCRdb re-analysed the RT-PCR reads in MiXCR, keeping a single row per CDR3 protein. Of some 800,000 distinct CDR3 sequences listed, 20% to 25% are singletons. The material sequenced was PBMCs from blood, taken about 5 days after vaccination. These receptors were collected from a man between 50 and 59 years old who received an inactivated influenza vaccine.

The chain links TRBV10-3 to TRBJ1-1, with 7 positions matching TRBD1. The V gene end was trimmed by 6 bases and the J gene end by 6 bases; junction bases not matched to a gene: 10. This CDR3 is built from 14 residues. CDR1 ENHRY and CDR2 SYGVKD come from the germline V gene. The CDR3 DNA follows: TGTGCCATCAGCGATTCGAGACAGGGTCCTGAAGCTTTCTTT. It is translated as CAISDSRQGPEAFF.

In regard to this clonotype: The germline gene is not matched at one end of the junction; a read error may be the cause. The rearrangement links TRBV7-6 to TRBJ2-7, with D tentatively TRBD1 (6 bases). CDR1 and CDR2 (germline): SGHVS, FNYEAQ. The CDR3 is 14 amino acids. CDR3 sequence (DNA): TGTTCCAGCAGCCCCGTGACAGGAACCTACGAGCAGTACTTC. Its translation is CSSSPVTGTYEQYF.

This clonotype was seen more than once but under ten times. The V call is TRBV19, the J call TRBJ1-4; D gene ambiguous. The CDR3 is 15 amino acids. Germline V gene sequence: CDR1 LNHDA, CDR2 SQIVND (reference sequence). Trimming pared 3 bases from V and 7 bases from J, leaving 15 bases between. CDR3 sequence reads: CASSMPWGKGEKLFF. The CDR3 DNA follows: TGTGCCAGTAGTATGCCTTGGGGTAAGGGTGAAAAACTGTTTTTT.

The genes are TRBV2 and TRBJ1-1; TRBD1 matches at 7 bases. Trimming at V came to 3 bases and at J to 7 bases, leaving 8 bases not matched to a gene. Germline CDR1 and CDR2: SNHLY and FYNNEI. The CDR3 is 14 residues long. The CDR3 DNA reads as TGTGCCAGCAGTGATAAACGGCAGGGGGTTGAAGCTTTCTTT. As protein: CASSDKRQGVEAFF.

This clonotype came up many times. This chain connects TRBV7-9 to TRBJ2-7; TRBD1 matches 9 bases. Germline assignment: CDR1 SEHNR and CDR2 FQNEAQ (reference sequence). CDR3 length: 16 amino acids. J was trimmed by 2 bases and V by 7 bases; bases with no gene match: 12. In nucleotides, the CDR3 is TGTGCCAGCACCCCCACAGGGGGGACAGGGACCTACGAGCAGTACTTC. Its translation is CASTPTGGTGTYEQYF.

This clonotype was detected ten times or more. The chain joins TRBV7-2 to TRBJ2-1; the D is unclear. CDR3 size: 12 residues. Germline CDR1 and CDR2: SGHTA and FQGNSA. V lost 5 bases, J lost 8 bases, and 10 bases lay in between. The CDR3 here is CASSRWVDEQFF. The CDR3 nucleotides read TGTGCCAGCAGCCGCTGGGTGGATGAGCAGTTCTTC.

The genes are TRBV29-1 and TRBJ2-7; 12 bases are a match to TRBD2. J lost 4 bases, V lost 0 bases, and 7 bases had no gene match. Germline V gene lookup returns CDR1 SQVTM and CDR2 ANQGSEA. This CDR3 is built from 16 residues. In DNA form, the CDR3 reads TGCAGCGTTGAAGATTTCGAGACTAGCGGGAGTTACGAGCAGTACTTC. Its translation: CSVEDFETSGSYEQYF.

The J gene is TRBJ2-7, the V gene TRBV11-2; D unclear. The length of the CDR3 is 12 residues. V was shortened by 5 bases and J by 5 bases, with 10 bases between the two germline ends. In germline, CDR1 is SGHAT, CDR2 FQNNGV. This CDR3 reads CASSLLVDEQYF. The CDR3 DNA reads TGTGCCAGCAGCCTCTTAGTGGACGAGCAGTACTTC.

The rearrangement joins TRBV7-9 to TRBJ2-3; perhaps D is TRBD1 or TRBD2 (5 bases each). The CDR3 has 15 amino acids. Trimming cost V 5 bases and J 4 bases, with 16 bases left between them. Germline values: CDR1 SEHNR, CDR2 FQNEAQ (reference sequence). CDR3 DNA sequence: TGTGCCAGCAGCGACCGGGGCTTCGGGTCAGATACGCAGTATTTT. This gives the protein CASSDRGFGSDTQYF.

This clonotype was observed at least ten times. The V gene is TRBV6-2 or TRBV6-3, the J gene TRBJ2-7; no clear D. Germline CDR1 MNHEY, CDR2 SVGEGT. V dropped 0 bases and J dropped 6 bases, with 3 bases sitting between them. The CDR3 sequence is 11 residues long. Written as DNA, the CDR3 is TGTGCCAGCAGTTACTCGGGCGAGCAGTACTTC. Translation gives CASSYSGEQYF.

This clonotype was observed a handful of times. The chain uses TRBV28 and TRBJ2-7; D is unclear. The V gene's germline CDR1 is MDHEN and CDR2 SYDVKM. V shed 6 bases and J shed 6 bases, with 12 bases lying between them. CDR3 size: 12 residues. The CDR3 nucleotides are TGTGCCAGCAGCCTCATGGAACGCGAGCAGTACTTC. Translated: CASSLMEREQYF.

This clonotype was observed a handful of times. The chain recombines TRBV28 with TRBJ2-5, with 8 bases identical to TRBD1. V lost 7 bases and J lost 7; bases outside the gene matches: 8. Germline V CDR1 and CDR2: MDHEN, SYDVKM. The length of the CDR3 is 13 residues. The CDR3 spells CASTPTGAATQYF. The CDR3 coding sequence is TGTGCCAGCACCCCGACAGGGGCCGCGACCCAGTACTTC.

J is TRBJ1-4 and V is TRBV2, with TRBD1 matching 8 bases. V trimming: 6 bases; J trimming: 7 bases; junction bases outside the gene matches: 10. The CDR3 runs to 15 residues. Per germline, CDR1 SNHLY and CDR2 FYNNEI. In DNA form, the CDR3 reads TGTGCCAGCAGAGCTCAGGGGGCACTTGGTGAAAAACTGTTTTTT. This translates into CASRAQGALGEKLFF. The full variable domain, completed using reference TRBV2 and TRBJ1-4, is EPEVTQTPSHQVTQMGQEVILRCVPISNHLYFYWYRQILGQKVEFLVSFYNNEISEKSEIFDDQFSVERPDGSNFTLKIRSTKLEDSAMYFCASRAQGALGEKLFFGSGTQLSVL.

The gene calls are TRBV29-1 and TRBJ1-1; D gene unclear. Germline V CDR1 and CDR2: SQVTM, ANQGSEA. CDR3 length: 10 amino acids. Trimming pared 4 bases from V and 5 bases from J, leaving 5 bases between. CDR3 protein: CSVVGTEAFF. The CDR3 bases are TGCAGCGTTGTGGGTACTGAAGCTTTCTTT.

J is TRBJ1-2 and V is TRBV6-1; D not resolved. Germline lookup yields CDR1 MNHNS and CDR2 SASEGT. The CDR3 spans 15 residues. The ends were cut back, 2 bases at V and 0 bases at J, with 10 bases in the middle. CDR3 DNA: TGTGCCAGCAGTGAAAGTAGGTTTTCTAACTATGGCTACACCTTC. Translation: CASSESRFSNYGYTF.

This clonotype was observed a few times. The V and J genes are TRBV4-2 and TRBJ2-5, with D tentatively TRBD1 (6 bases). Germline-derived CDR1 and CDR2 are LGHNA and YNFKEQ. V was shortened by 2 bases and J by 5 bases, with 15 bases between the two germline ends. CDR3 length equals 15 residues. This CDR3 reads CASSQIQGGGETQYF. In DNA, the CDR3 is TGTGCCAGCAGCCAAATACAGGGTGGCGGGGAGACCCAGTACTTC.

The chain has TRBV10-3 and TRBJ2-2; D not resolved. The germline gives CDR1 ENHRY, CDR2 SYGVKD. CDR3 size: 16 residues. Trimming left V 3 bases short and J 3 bases short, with 14 bases between. CDR3: CAISERANSYTGELFF. The CDR3 nucleotides read TGTGCCATCAGTGAAAGGGCAAACAGCTACACCGGGGAGCTGTTTTTT.

The chain is built from TRBV20-1 and TRBJ2-7, with 10 bases matching TRBD1. The CDR3 length is 15 residues. The V segment lost 6 bases and the J segment 0 bases; nucleotides outside the gene matches: 8. Germline CDR1 and CDR2: DFQATT and SNEGSKA (reference sequence). CDR3 in amino acids: CSALPGQGYSYEQYF. The CDR3 nucleotides read TGCAGTGCCCTTCCGGGACAGGGGTACTCCTACGAGCAGTACTTC.

Only a few counts were recorded for this clonotype. The chain links TRBV20-1 to TRBJ2-7; no clear D gene. The CDR3 has 13 amino acids. The V gene lost 2 bases and the J gene lost 2 bases, with 10 bases spanning the gap. The V gene's germline CDR1 is DFQATT and CDR2 SNEGSKA (reference sequence). CDR3 DNA sequence: TGCAGTGCTAGACCCCAGAGTACCTACGAGCAGTACTTC. Translating it yields CSARPQSTYEQYF.

V is TRBV20-1 and J is TRBJ2-1, with D hard to call. Trimming removed 5 bases from V and 5 bases from J, with 4 bases in between. The CDR3 totals 10 residues. In germline, CDR1 is DFQATT, CDR2 SNEGSKA (reference sequence). CDR3 protein: CSAFDNEQFF. In DNA, the CDR3 is TGCAGTGCTTTCGACAATGAGCAGTTCTTC.

The chain recombines TRBV12-3 or TRBV12-4 with TRBJ2-7; D unclear. The V and J ends lost 8 bases and 0 bases respectively, with 11 bases between them. The CDR3 totals 13 residues. CDR3 nucleotides: TGTGCCAGCGGACGGGCTAGCTCCTACGAGCAGTACTTC. Its translation is CASGRASSYEQYF.